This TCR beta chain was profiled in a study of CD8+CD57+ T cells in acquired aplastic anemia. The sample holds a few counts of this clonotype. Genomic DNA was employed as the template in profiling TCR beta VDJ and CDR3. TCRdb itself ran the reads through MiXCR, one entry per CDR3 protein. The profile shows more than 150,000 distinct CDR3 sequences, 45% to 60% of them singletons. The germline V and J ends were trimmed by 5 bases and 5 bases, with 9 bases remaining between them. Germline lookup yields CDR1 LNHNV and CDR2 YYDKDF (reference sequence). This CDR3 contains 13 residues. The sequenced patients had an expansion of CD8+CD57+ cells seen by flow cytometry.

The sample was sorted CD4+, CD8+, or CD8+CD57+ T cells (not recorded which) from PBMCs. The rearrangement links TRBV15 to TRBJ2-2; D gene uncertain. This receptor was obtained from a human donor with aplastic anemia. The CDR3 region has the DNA TGTGCCACCAGCTTCGCGGTTACCGGGGAGCTGTTTTTT. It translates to CATSFAVTGELFF.